The 14 T cell receptor beta chains listed next were all sequenced from one sample in a study of blood T cell repertoires in COVID-19. TCRdb's table, derived via immunoSEQ multiplex PCR, lists solely in-frame clones and lacks some. The table includes around 150,000 clones, around four fifths detected once. Input material: peripheral blood. The receptors shown here come from a woman older than 75 with acute or convalescent COVID-19.

This clone showed up just a few times. The rearrangement uses TRBV5-6 and TRBJ1-5; D might be TRBD1 (5 bases). Germline CDR1 SGHDT, CDR2 YYEEEE. CDR3 length: 15 amino acids. The V end lost 0 bases, the J end lost 1 base, and 8 bases lay between the germline ends. The CDR3: CASSLAGGSNQPQHF. Written as DNA, the CDR3 is TGTGCCAGCAGCTTGGCCGGGGGGAGCAATCAGCCCCAGCATTTT.

The chain is built from TRBV10-2 and TRBJ1-2; D call uncertain. Trimming removed 2 bases at V and 5 bases at J, with 6 bases between. There are 12 residues in the CDR3. CDR1 is WSHSY and CDR2 is SAAADI in the germline V gene. The CDR3 nucleotides are TGCGCCAGCAGTGAGATAGATTATGGCTACACCTTC. As protein: CASSEIDYGYTF.

The chain recombines TRBV10-3 with TRBJ1-5; 8 positions match TRBD1. The CDR3 totals 15 residues. CDR1 and CDR2 (germline): ENHRY, SYGVKD. V lost 3 bases, J lost 2 bases, and 3 bases stayed unmatched. CDR3 residues: CAISDGQGGNQPQHF. The CDR3 DNA reads TGTGCCATCAGTGATGGACAGGGTGGCAATCAGCCCCAGCATTTT.

The chain has TRBV7-9 and TRBJ2-1, with a tentative D call TRBD1 (6 bases). Trimming left V 2 bases short and J 4 bases short, with 12 bases between. This CDR3 has 15 amino acids. Germline CDR1 reads SEHNR; CDR2 reads FQNEAQ (reference sequence). The CDR3 sequence: CASSLMDSAYNEQFF. CDR3 nucleotide sequence: TGTGCCAGCAGCTTAATGGACAGCGCTTACAATGAGCAGTTCTTC.

In its sample, this clone was seen a few times. V gene TRBV6-5 combines with J gene TRBJ1-1; TRBD1 agrees at 8 bases. The germline CDR1 and CDR2 sequences are MNHEY and SVGAGI. CDR3 size: 14 residues. J was trimmed by 0 bases and V by 7 bases; bases with no gene match: 4. In nucleotides, the CDR3 is TGTGCCAGCAACGACAGGGGTTTGAACACTGAAGCTTTCTTT. Protein sequence: CASNDRGLNTEAFF.

The V and J genes are TRBV7-6 and TRBJ2-3; 13 bases are shared with TRBD2. Trimming cost V 5 bases and J 3 bases; bases outside gene matches: 5. Germline CDR1 reads SGHVS; CDR2 reads FNYEAQ. The length of the CDR3 is 16 residues. CDR3 region: CASSRLLAGGTDTQYF. DNA for the CDR3: TGTGCCAGCAGCCGCCTACTAGCGGGAGGGACAGATACGCAGTATTTT.

The chain carries TRBV11-1 and TRBJ1-1; weak D call: TRBD1 (5 bases). The V end was cut by 3 bases, the J end by 4 bases, with 12 bases between. This CDR3 has 14 residues. Per the germline V gene, CDR1 is SGHAT and CDR2 is FQDESV (reference sequence). The CDR3 sequence is CASSLGLLSTEAFF. Here the CDR3 DNA reads TGTGCCAGCAGCTTGGGACTCCTATCCACTGAAGCTTTCTTT.

V gene TRBV6-6 combines with J gene TRBJ1-1, with D tentatively TRBD1 (6 bases). From germline, CDR1 is MNHNY and CDR2 SVGAGI (reference sequence). V shed 2 bases and J shed 0 bases, with 7 bases lying between them. The CDR3 length is 14 residues. CDR3 sequence reads: CASSYPGVNTEAFF. DNA of the CDR3: TGTGCCAGCAGTTACCCAGGGGTGAACACTGAAGCTTTCTTT.

The gene calls are TRBV5-4 and TRBJ2-3, with 11 bases fitting TRBD2. Losses at the gene ends were 0 bases for V and 4 bases for J; bases not matched to a gene: 7. Germline-derived CDR1 and CDR2 are SGHNT and YYREEE (reference sequence). This CDR3 comprises 17 residues. CDR3: CASSLEVAGGPPDTQYF. CDR3 coding DNA: TGTGCCAGCAGCTTGGAAGTAGCGGGAGGGCCCCCAGATACGCAGTATTTT.

J is TRBJ2-7 and V is TRBV2; D may be TRBD2 (5 bases). CDR1 and CDR2 from the germline V gene are SNHLY and FYNNEI. V was cut by 2 bases and J by 5 bases, with 16 bases left in between. The CDR3 runs to 15 residues. The CDR3 loop reads CASSELGEGRDEQYF. In DNA form, the CDR3 reads TGTGCCAGCAGTGAATTGGGAGAGGGCCGCGACGAGCAGTACTTC. The full variable domain, in which reference TRBV2 and TRBJ2-7 provide the parts outside the CDR3, is EPEVTQTPSHQVTQMGQEVILRCVPISNHLYFYWYRQILGQKVEFLVSFYNNEISEKSEIFDDQFSVERPDGSNFTLKIRSTKLEDSAMYFCASSELGEGRDEQYFGPGTRLTVT.

This sequence joins TRBV14 and TRBJ2-5; TRBD2 aligns across 9 bases. V was pared by 0 bases and J by 0 bases, with 5 bases of the junction left unmatched. Looked up from germline, CDR1 is SGHDN and CDR2 is FVKESK. The CDR3 is made up of 17 amino acids. This chain's CDR3 is CASSQEYGLAYQETQYF. The CDR3 DNA follows: TGTGCCAGCAGCCAAGAGTACGGACTAGCGTACCAAGAGACCCAGTACTTC.

The gene calls are TRBV30 and TRBJ2-7; D may be TRBD1 (7 bases). Trimming removed 3 bases from V and 3 bases from J, with 12 bases in between. CDR1 and CDR2 from the germline V gene are GTSNPN and SVGIG (reference sequence). The CDR3 totals 13 residues. CDR3 in DNA: TGTGCCTGGAGCAGGGGGGAGTACTACGAGCAGTACTTC. Protein: CAWSRGEYYEQYF.

The genes are TRBV2 and TRBJ2-2; 8 bases are a match to TRBD1. The junction had 7 bases not matched to a gene; V was cut back by 6 bases and J by 7 bases. CDR1 SNHLY and CDR2 FYNNEI come from the germline V gene. The CDR3 spans 14 residues. The CDR3 region has the DNA TGTGCCAGCAGGGAGACAGGGGAAAACGGGGAGCTGTTTTTT. As protein: CASRETGENGELFF.

V gene TRBV5-1 combines with J gene TRBJ2-5; D gene uncertain. V was trimmed by 0 bases and J by 3 bases, leaving 9 bases between them. The CDR3 is made up of 14 amino acids. Germline V gene data show CDR1 as SGHRS and CDR2 as YFSETQ. The DNA of the CDR3 is TGCGCCAGCAGCTTGGCCGGCCGGGAAGAGACCCAGTACTTC. Its translation: CASSLAGREETQYF.